These T cell receptor beta chains were read from a single sample in a study of CD8 T cells in ankylosing spondylitis. TCRdb redid the calling of the 5' RACE reads with MiXCR, one entry per CDR3 protein. The sample carries around 390,000 distinct CDR3 sequences, approximately 20% recorded once. Sequences were obtained from blood, either unsorted or a sorted T cell fraction (not recorded which). The receptors originated from a male donor with ankylosing spondylitis. Each CDR3 is given without its conserved first and last residue.

v_gene,j_gene,CDR3aa
TRBV7-2,TRBJ2-1,ASRYAGTSGRNEQF
TRBV5-5,TRBJ2-2,ASSLRTGSNTGELF
TRBV10-3,TRBJ2-3,AISETGQGGGTDTQY
TRBV6-1,TRBJ1-6,ASSPGVQGNPLH
TRBV5-1,TRBJ2-7,ASSPYSGFEQY
TRBV20-1,TRBJ1-6,SARDVQRSSYNSPLH
TRBV29-1,TRBJ2-5,SVDWVGSETQY
TRBV24-1,TRBJ1-2,ATSDPQGDANYGYT
TRBV7-2,TRBJ1-2,ASSFTLNYGYT
TRBV7-9,TRBJ2-1,ASSFLREPIEQF
TRBV5-6,TRBJ1-2,ASSLTGAGYT
TRBV12-3/TRBV12-4,TRBJ1-5,ASTSGGSNQPQH
TRBV5-1,TRBJ2-2,ASSLLGRTGELF
TRBV29-1,TRBJ1-4,SVAGGLIEKLF
TRBV18,TRBJ2-7,ASSPPASGTSYEQY
TRBV7-2,TRBJ2-7,ASSLDRTSVTEQY
TRBV20-1,TRBJ2-3,SATDSSRTDTQY
TRBV7-2,TRBJ2-1,AGSLESSWTGEQF
TRBV18,TRBJ2-5,ASSPTQTGGETQY
TRBV12-3/TRBV12-4,TRBJ2-7,ASMVGAAYEQY
TRBV28,TRBJ1-1,ASSLRRQNTEAF
TRBV5-1,TRBJ2-1,ASSLQTGYNEQF
TRBV11-1,TRBJ2-1,ASSLVTWRGPLPLYNEQF
TRBV5-1,TRBJ1-6,ASSLADFSYNSPLH
TRBV20-1,TRBJ1-2,SAKDRGGYGYT
TRBV12-3/TRBV12-4,TRBJ2-7,ASSLASGFQYEQY
TRBV7-3,TRBJ2-5,ASSFRVGETQY
TRBV3-1,TRBJ1-2,ASSQAGTSGYT
TRBV27,TRBJ2-2,ASSLSAGLAGGVSGELF
TRBV10-3,TRBJ2-7,AISDSRGYEQY
TRBV6-2/TRBV6-3,TRBJ2-3,ASTYATGAGGEDTQY
TRBV27,TRBJ2-2,ASSFYRSPNTGELF
TRBV12-3/TRBV12-4,TRBJ1-5,ASSQGSGNQPQH
TRBV11-2,TRBJ1-1,ASSSPRTGGPGGAF
TRBV3-1,TRBJ1-2,ASSQARTSYGYT
TRBV7-6,TRBJ1-4,ASSPRSLAAIATNEKLF
TRBV20-1,TRBJ2-3,SATTGTGFPQY
TRBV27,TRBJ2-7,GGQGAYEQY
TRBV20-1,TRBJ2-1,SAETAGVVHNEQF
TRBV6-1,TRBJ2-5,ASRPDGQETQY
TRBV18,TRBJ2-6,ASSAPRQGSGANVLT
TRBV29-1,TRBJ2-2,SVRWGNTGELF
TRBV7-3,TRBJ2-3,ASSLLSSTDTQY